This entry lists 25 T cell receptor beta chains sequenced from one sample in a study of naive and memory T cell subsets. The beta constant-region primer was an equimolar mix of two oligonucleotides covering TRBC1 and TRBC2. In TCRdb, the UMI-ligation and nested PCR reads were re-called with MiXCR into one record per CDR3 protein. The repertoire consists of about 85,000 distinct CDR3 sequences, with less than 15% occurring once and the leading ten covering around 0.99%. Source material: central memory CD4+ T cells from blood. These receptor sequences come from a human donor in good health.

Only a few counts were recorded for this clonotype. The J gene is TRBJ2-2, the V gene TRBV7-7, with D unresolved. Trimming removed 1 base from V and 4 bases from J, with 10 bases in between. The V gene's germline CDR1 is SSHAT and CDR2 FNYEAQ (reference sequence). The CDR3 totals 15 residues. CDR3 nucleotide sequence: TGTGCCAGCAGCTTAGGTTGGCCCGTCACCGGGGAGCTGTTTTTT. It translates to CASSLGWPVTGELFF. The full variable domain, completed using reference TRBV7-7 and TRBJ2-2, is GAGVSQSPRYKVTKRGQDVTLRCDPISSHATLYWYQQALGQGPEFLTYFNYEAQPDKSGLPSDRFSAERPEGSISTLTIQRTEQRDSAMYRCASSLGWPVTGELFFGEGSRLTVL.

This clonotype was detected only a few times. The V gene is TRBV29-1, the J gene TRBJ1-1, with D tentatively TRBD1 (6 bases). The CDR3 has 12 residues. Trimming shortened V by 6 bases and J by 11 bases, and 19 bases separated the two germline ends. Germline V gives CDR1 SQVTM, CDR2 ANQGSEA. CDR3 sequence reads: CSVRGSPGHAFF. The CDR3 nucleotides are TGCAGCGTCCGGGGAAGCCCGGGACATGCTTTCTTT. The full variable domain, its missing parts supplied by reference TRBV29-1 and TRBJ1-1, is SAVISQKPSRDICQRGTSLTIQCQVDSQVTMMFWYRQQPGQSLTLIATANQGSEATYESGFVIDKFPISRPNLTFSTLTVSNMSPEDSSIYLCSVRGSPGHAFFGQGTRLTVV.

The chain joins TRBV7-2 to TRBJ2-3; a weak D match, TRBD1 (5 bases). The CDR3 runs 15 residues. CDR1 is SGHTA, CDR2 FQGNSA, per germline. Trimming took 4 bases from V and 4 from J, leaving 15 bases between them. The CDR3 nucleotides are TGTGCCAGCAGCTCCGACAGAACCGAGGCAGATACGCAGTATTTT. Translating gives CASSSDRTEADTQYF. The entire variable domain, with the rest obtained from reference TRBV7-2 and TRBJ2-3, is as follows: GAGVSQSPSNKVTEKGKDVELRCDPISGHTALYWYRQSLGQGLEFLIYFQGNSAPDKSGLPSDRFSAERTGGSVSTLTIQRTQQEDSAVYLCASSSDRTEADTQYFGPGTRLTVL.

This clonotype occurred a few times. V is TRBV6-1 and J is TRBJ2-7, with 10 positions matching TRBD2. Germline V gene sequence: CDR1 MNHNS, CDR2 SASEGT. V shed 11 bases and J 7 bases; nucleotides not matched to a gene: 11. The CDR3 covers 13 residues. This chain's CDR3 is CASGAGGPGEQYF. In nucleotides, the CDR3 is TGTGCCTCCGGAGCGGGAGGGCCGGGAGAGCAGTACTTC.

The rearrangement links TRBV11-2 to TRBJ2-1, with D perhaps assigned TRBD1 or TRBD2 (5 bases each). This CDR3 region has 17 residues. Germline V gene lookup returns CDR1 SGHAT and CDR2 FQNNGV. V shed 5 bases and J shed 0 bases, with 17 bases lying between them. The CDR3, as DNA: TGTGCCAGCAGCCGGCAGAGGGACGGAAACTCCTACAATGAGCAGTTCTTC. It yields the protein CASSRQRDGNSYNEQFF.

This clonotype was observed many times. The rearrangement links TRBV28 to TRBJ2-7; 13 bases are shared with TRBD2. The V and J ends lost 5 bases and 3 bases, in that order; junction bases with no gene match: 19. Germline CDR1 is MDHEN and CDR2 is SYDVKM. This CDR3 is built from 20 residues. The DNA for the CDR3 is TGTGCCAGCAGTCGACCCCCACTCGGACTAGCGGGAGTCGAAAACTACGAGCAGTACTTC. It translates to CASSRPPLGLAGVENYEQYF.

The V and J genes are TRBV18 and TRBJ1-5; 12 positions agree with TRBD1. Germline assignment: CDR1 KGHSH and CDR2 LQKENI. CDR3 size: 16 residues. Unmatched junction bases numbered 2, after V lost 3 bases and J lost 2 bases. The CDR3: CASSPGQGAGNQPQHF. CDR3 DNA: TGTGCCAGCTCACCGGGACAGGGGGCGGGCAATCAGCCCCAGCATTTT. Supplemented by reference TRBV18 and TRBJ1-5, the full variable domain reads NAGVMQNPRHLVRRRGQEARLRCSPMKGHSHVYWYRQLPEEGLKFMVYLQKENIIDESGMPKERFSAEFPKEGPSILRIQQVVRGDSAAYFCASSPGQGAGNQPQHFGDGTRLSIL.

This chain's CDR3 is CANTAGGSDNEQFF. Written as DNA, the CDR3 is TGTGCCAACACAGCGGGAGGTTCGGACAATGAGCAGTTCTTC. This chain connects TRBV7-9 to TRBJ2-1, with 9 bases aligning to TRBD2. From germline, CDR1 is SEHNR and CDR2 FQNEAQ (reference sequence). With V trimmed by 10 bases and J by 5 bases, 9 bases remained unmatched. The CDR3 contains 14 residues.

This clonotype has more than one count but fewer than ten. The chain carries TRBV5-4 and TRBJ2-3; D is uncertain. This CDR3 is built from 12 residues. Germline CDR1 is SGHNT and CDR2 is YYREEE (reference sequence). Trimming took 4 bases from V and 7 from J, leaving 10 bases between them. Here the CDR3 reads CASSLNSHTQYF. CDR3 nucleotide sequence: TGTGCCAGCAGCCTAAACTCCCATACGCAGTATTTT.

The rearrangement links TRBV21-1 to TRBJ2-3; no DNA check was done on the table's D call, TRBD2. TRBV21-1 is designated a pseudogene. This CDR3 is built from 17 residues. The CDR3 DNA follows: TGTGCCAGCAGCTGGTTCCCTAGCGGGAGGGGCACAGATACGCAGTATTTT. It is translated as CASSWFPSGRGTDTQYF.

The table lists this clonotype with a few counts. The chain has TRBV24-1 and TRBJ1-6; 7 nucleotides agree with TRBD1. With 3 bases clipped from V and 7 bases from J, the junction kept 5 bases outside the gene matches. Per the germline V gene, CDR1 is KGHDR and CDR2 is SFDVKD. CDR3 length: 15 residues. CDR3: CATSDPGQPNSPLHF. CDR3 in DNA: TGTGCCACCAGTGATCCGGGACAGCCCAATTCACCCCTCCACTTT.

This clonotype has more than one count but fewer than ten. CDR3 in DNA: TGCGCCAGCAGCCAAACAGGGGCCGCGTTTTCCTACACCTTC. Residues: CASSQTGAAFSYTF. The chain couples TRBV4-1 to TRBJ1-2; TRBD1 agrees at 7 bases. After removal of 2 bases from V and 10 bases from J, the junction contained 10 bases not matched to a gene. The CDR3 runs to 14 residues. Germline loops: CDR1 MGHRA, CDR2 YSYEKL.

The J gene is TRBJ2-2, the V gene TRBV5-1; 8 bases are a match to TRBD1. Germline V gene lookup returns CDR1 SGHRS and CDR2 YFSETQ. J lost 1 base, V lost 4 bases, and 6 bases had no gene match. The CDR3 spans 16 residues. As DNA, the CDR3 is TGCGCCAGCAGCCCGAGACAGGGGCGGAACACCGGGGAGCTGTTTTTT. This encodes CASSPRQGRNTGELFF.

The table lists this clonotype with many counts. The V call is TRBV29-1, the J call TRBJ2-3; 13 bases agree with TRBD2. Germline V gives CDR1 SQVTM, CDR2 ANQGSEA. Trimming took 8 bases from V and 6 from J; bases not matched to a gene: 8. There are 14 residues in the CDR3. In DNA, the CDR3 is TGCAGCTCGACAGGACTAGCGGGAGCGGATACGCAGTATTTT. It encodes CSSTGLAGADTQYF.

The V gene is TRBV12-5, the J gene TRBJ1-2; no definite D call. This CDR3 has 14 residues. In germline, CDR1 is LGHNT, CDR2 FRNRAP. The V end was cut by 3 bases, the J end by 5 bases, with 13 bases between. The CDR3 here is CASGFEGGPYGYTF. CDR3 in DNA: TGTGCTAGTGGTTTTGAGGGCGGACCTTATGGCTACACCTTC.

There are a few counts of this clonotype. The gene calls are TRBV20-1 and TRBJ1-1; 7 nucleotides line up with TRBD1. V was clipped by 4 bases and J by 1 base; unmatched bases: 9. Germline loops: CDR1 DFQATT, CDR2 SNEGSKA (reference sequence). The CDR3 consists of 15 residues. This CDR3 is CSANRDSRKNTEAFF. Here the CDR3 DNA reads TGCAGTGCTAATAGGGACAGCCGAAAGAACACTGAAGCTTTCTTT.

This clonotype was observed a handful of times. J is TRBJ2-7 and V is TRBV12-3 or TRBV12-4, with D perhaps TRBD2 (5 bases). V gave up 3 bases and J gave up 2 bases, with 8 bases separating them. The CDR3 is made up of 13 amino acids. CDR3 sequence: CASSLRVTYEQYF. In DNA, the CDR3 is TGTGCCAGCAGTTTGCGGGTAACCTACGAGCAGTACTTC.

This sequence joins TRBV29-1 and TRBJ2-5; D not resolved. The V gene's germline CDR1 is SQVTM and CDR2 ANQGSEA. V dropped 6 bases and J dropped 2 bases, with 7 bases sitting between them. This CDR3 is 11 amino acids long. The CDR3 DNA sequence: TGCAGCGTGACTTGGCAAGAGACCCAGTACTTC. Translating gives CSVTWQETQYF. The variable domain in full, completed from reference TRBV29-1 and TRBJ2-5, reads SAVISQKPSRDICQRGTSLTIQCQVDSQVTMMFWYRQQPGQSLTLIATANQGSEATYESGFVIDKFPISRPNLTFSTLTVSNMSPEDSSIYLCSVTWQETQYFGPGTRLLVL.

This clonotype came up a few times. The chain joins TRBV30 to TRBJ2-3; maybe TRBD1 (5 bases). Trimming shortened V by 1 base and J by 6 bases, and 5 bases separated the two germline ends. The CDR3 runs to 11 residues. Looked up from germline, CDR1 is GTSNPN and CDR2 is SVGIG (reference sequence). The CDR3 spells CAWSAGDTQYF. The CDR3 region has the DNA TGTGCCTGGAGTGCAGGGGATACGCAGTATTTT. The full variable domain, completed using reference TRBV30 and TRBJ2-3, is SQTIHQWPATLVQPVGSPLSLECTVEGTSNPNLYWYRQAAGRGLQLLFYSVGIGQISSEVPQNLSASRPQDRQFILSSKKLLLSDSGFYLCAWSAGDTQYFGPGTRLTVL.

This clonotype was found a few times. This rearrangement joins TRBV7-6 to TRBJ2-2; D gene ambiguous. V lost 2 bases to trimming and J lost 3 bases, with 10 bases between them. CDR3 length equals 15 residues. CDR1 and CDR2 (germline): SGHVS, FNYEAQ. The CDR3: CASSLSMTYTGELFF. CDR3 nucleotides: TGTGCCAGCAGCTTATCGATGACATACACCGGGGAGCTGTTTTTT.

The table lists this clonotype with many counts. The rearrangement uses TRBV28 and TRBJ2-7; 9 bases fit TRBD2. The CDR3 is made up of 15 amino acids. Trimming took 6 bases from V and 5 from J; bases not matched to a gene: 11. Germline CDR1 reads MDHEN; CDR2 reads SYDVKM. The CDR3 is CASSSPKAGGHEQYF. The DNA for the CDR3 is TGTGCCAGCAGCTCCCCGAAAGCGGGAGGCCACGAGCAGTACTTC.

This clonotype was detected many times. The CDR3 DNA reads as TGCAGTGCTATATCCCCGTCCTACGAGCAGTACTTC. Translating it yields CSAISPSYEQYF. The chain has TRBV20-1 and TRBJ2-7; unclear D gene. Trimming shortened V by 4 bases and J by 1 base, and 8 bases separated the two germline ends. Per the germline V gene, CDR1 is DFQATT and CDR2 is SNEGSKA (reference sequence). The CDR3 has 12 residues.

This clonotype was observed a few times. The chain couples TRBV20-1 to TRBJ1-2; 8 nucleotides align to TRBD1. Trimming removed 5 bases from V and 7 bases from J; junction bases left unmatched: 15. Germline CDR1 is DFQATT and CDR2 is SNEGSKA (reference sequence). The length of the CDR3 is 15 residues. CDR3 bases: TGCAGTGCTCCCCGCCTCGGACAGGGAGAGTCTGGCTACACCTTC. This gives the protein CSAPRLGQGESGYTF.

This clonotype was recorded a few times. The chain combines TRBV2 with TRBJ2-7; D is perhaps TRBD1 (5 bases). V was pared by 8 bases and J by 3 bases, with 11 bases between. The CDR3 length is 12 residues. Germline V gives CDR1 SNHLY, CDR2 FYNNEI. The CDR3 DNA reads TGTGCCAGCCGAACAGGAGTCTACGAGCAGTACTTC. Translation gives CASRTGVYEQYF.

The table lists this clonotype with many counts. J is TRBJ2-1 and V is TRBV12-3 or TRBV12-4; D tentatively reads TRBD1 or TRBD2 (5 bases each). This CDR3 has 14 residues. The V end was cut by 5 bases, the J end by 2 bases, with 10 bases between. The CDR3 DNA reads as TGTGCCAGCAGTGCCTCGGGACCCTACAATGAGCAGTTCTTC. This sequence encodes CASSASGPYNEQFF.